The clone carrying this T cell receptor beta chain appeared once. Antigen specificity is unknown. Other DNA sequences in the same sample also yield this CDR3. This sample was taken from a study of shared clonotypes between healthy human individuals. Study in general: CD8 memory received one plate per donor, CD8 naive two, CD4 memory three and CD4 naive three. General study findings and limits: The sharing of 5% to 5.5% of naive CD4 clonotypes was seen across a few donors.

The CDR3 contains 15 residues. V lost 3 bases to trimming and J lost 3 bases; unmatched junction nucleotides: 2. CDR1 SEHNR and CDR2 FQNEAQ come from the germline V gene (reference sequence). Only in-frame clones appear in the TCRdb table, and some are missing; sequencing was by immunoSEQ multiplex PCR. The sample has 2 million to 2.5 million clones, about nine tenths seen once; the top ten hold 0.37%. All of the donors resided in Nashville, Tennessee, and each was a Caucasian adult. CD4+ cells yielded CD45RA+ naive and CD45RA-negative memory subsets. The specimen sequenced was naive CD4+ T cells from PBMCs. Noted subset: CD45RA+ positively selected. The receptor was derived from a man between 18 and 29 years old in good health. Some clones in this sample may be carry-over from other donors' samples. J is TRBJ1-5 and V is TRBV7-9; TRBD1 matches at 10 bases. This chain's CDR3 is CASSFGTGVNQPQHF. Here the CDR3 DNA reads TGTGCCAGCAGCTTCGGGACAGGGGTCAATCAGCCCCAGCATTTT.